A single sample is the source of the 21 T cell receptor beta chains below, sequenced in a study of human T cells and chemical hapten exposure. Time point in this sample: patch test 2, 6 weeks after DPC sensitization. The treatment denotes: therapeutic diphenylcyclopropenone sensitization with weekly scalp DPC. A single record per CDR3 protein comes from TCRdb applying MiXCR to the RACE reads. This repertoire shows about 100,000 distinct CDR3 sequences, 9.5% to 12% found once; its top ten account for approximately 3.3%. Source: whole blood, taken in connection with sensitization to the hapten diphenylcyclopropenone (DPC). The receptors were sampled from a woman in her 40s with alopecia areata. Some clones in this sample may be carry-over from other donors' samples.

The table lists this clonotype with many counts. V is TRBV20-1 and J is TRBJ2-1; D not certain. Trimming stripped 6 bases from V and 4 bases from J, with 4 bases between. The V gene's germline CDR1 is DFQATT and CDR2 SNEGSKA (reference sequence). This CDR3 spans 10 amino acids. CDR3 DNA sequence: TGCAGTGCGGAGTACAATGAGCAGTTCTTC. It codes for CSAEYNEQFF.

V gene TRBV7-3 combines with J gene TRBJ1-1; D is possibly TRBD1 (6 bases). CDR3 length: 14 residues. The V end was cut by 4 bases, the J end by 4 bases, with 13 bases between. Germline V gene sequence: CDR1 SGHTA, CDR2 FQGTGA. The DNA of the CDR3 is TGTGCCAGCAGCTCACAGGGCCAGAGCACTGAAGCTTTCTTT. As protein: CASSSQGQSTEAFF.

V is TRBV7-2 and J is TRBJ2-3, with D possibly called TRBD1 or TRBD2 (5 bases each). With 5 bases removed from V and 3 bases from J, the gap between germline ends came to 15 bases. This CDR3 contains 15 residues. Germline-derived CDR1 and CDR2 are SGHTA and FQGNSA. CDR3 DNA: TGTGCCAGCAGCCAGGCTACGGGACGGACAGATACGCAGTATTTT. Translation gives CASSQATGRTDTQYF.

V gene TRBV29-1 combines with J gene TRBJ2-1; D remains ambiguous. Trimming pared 3 bases from V and 8 bases from J, leaving 8 bases between. The CDR3 is made up of 11 amino acids. In germline, CDR1 is SQVTM, CDR2 ANQGSEA. The CDR3, as DNA: TGCAGCGTTGACGATCCAGATGAGCAGTTCTTC. This sequence encodes CSVDDPDEQFF.

This clonotype has at least ten counts. The chain couples TRBV7-9 to TRBJ2-1; D gene ambiguous. CDR1 and CDR2 from the germline V gene are SEHNR and FQNEAQ (reference sequence). The CDR3 is made up of 12 amino acids. V lost 5 bases, J lost 7 bases, and 9 bases lay in between. CDR3 DNA sequence: TGTGCCAGCAGCCCTGGGTCAAATGAGCAGTTCTTC. As protein: CASSPGSNEQFF. Using reference TRBV7-9 and TRBJ2-1 for the parts outside the CDR3, the full variable domain is DTGVSQNPRHKITKRGQNVTFRCDPISEHNRLYWYRQTLGQGPEFLTYFQNEAQLEKSRLLSDRFSAERPKGSFSTLEIQRTEQGDSAMYLCASSPGSNEQFFGPGTRLTVL.

This clonotype was detected only a few times. This chain connects TRBV12-3 or TRBV12-4 to TRBJ1-6, with D possibly TRBD1 on 5 matching bases. This CDR3 is built from 14 residues. Trimming left V 6 bases short and J 4 bases short, with 10 bases between. Here the CDR3 reads CASRDRQYNSPLHF. CDR3 in DNA: TGTGCCAGCAGGGATCGACAGTATAATTCACCCCTCCACTTT.

The sample holds a few counts of this clonotype. V gene TRBV12-2 combines with J gene TRBJ1-1. TRBV12-2 is a listed pseudogene. There are 12 residues in the CDR3. As DNA, the CDR3 is TGTGCAAGTCGCTTTCAGAACACTGAAGCTTTCTTT. It is translated as CASRFQNTEAFF.

The chain uses TRBV18 and TRBJ2-1; perhaps TRBD1 as D (6 bases). Trimming took off 3 bases at V and 3 bases at J, with 15 bases between the two ends. The CDR3 consists of 16 residues. Germline CDR1 and CDR2: KGHSH and LQKENI. The CDR3 loop is CASSPQTGSFYNEQFF. The DNA for the CDR3 is TGTGCCAGCTCACCGCAGACAGGATCCTTCTACAATGAGCAGTTCTTC.

This chain uses TRBV12-3 or TRBV12-4 with TRBJ2-2; D is uncertain. This CDR3 is built from 15 residues. The germline V and J ends were trimmed by 4 bases and 0 bases, with 9 bases remaining between them. Written as DNA, the CDR3 is TGTGCCAGCAGTTATCAGGCAGCGAACACCGGGGAGCTGTTTTTT. It codes for CASSYQAANTGELFF.

V gene TRBV20-1 combines with J gene TRBJ1-5, with TRBD1 matching 7 bases. CDR3 length equals 14 residues. Germline CDR1 reads DFQATT; CDR2 reads SNEGSKA (reference sequence). The trim removed 0 bases at V and 7 bases at J, leaving 6 bases unmatched. In DNA, the CDR3 is TGCAGTGCTAGAGATCTATCAGGGGGGCAGCCCCAGCATTTT. Translating it yields CSARDLSGGQPQHF.

The J gene is TRBJ2-1, the V gene TRBV5-5; D gene ambiguous. This CDR3 region has 15 residues. With 1 base removed from V and 0 bases from J, the gap between germline ends came to 8 bases. Germline assignment: CDR1 SGHKS and CDR2 YYEKEE (reference sequence). The CDR3 DNA is TGTGCCAGCAGCTTGTCTGGAAACTCCTACAATGAGCAGTTCTTC. Residues: CASSLSGNSYNEQFF.

This clonotype was found a few times. J is TRBJ2-3 and V is TRBV29-1; D perhaps matches TRBD1 (6 bases). CDR3 length: 13 residues. The ends were cut back, 4 bases at V and 2 bases at J, with 10 bases in the middle. Per the germline V gene, CDR1 is SQVTM and CDR2 is ANQGSEA. CDR3: CSVAGGYTDTQYF. The CDR3 DNA sequence: TGCAGCGTTGCTGGGGGCTACACAGATACGCAGTATTTT.

The chain employs TRBV10-1 and TRBJ2-1; perhaps TRBD2 as D (5 bases). This CDR3 region has 15 residues. V was shortened by 2 bases and J by 6 bases, with 14 bases between the two germline ends. Germline V gene data show CDR1 as WNHNN and CDR2 as SYGVQD (reference sequence). CDR3 coding DNA: TGCGCCAGCAGTGAGGTAGAGGGTGGAATCAATGAGCAGTTCTTC. Its translation: CASSEVEGGINEQFF.

The chain links TRBV15 to TRBJ1-5; D ambiguous. The V end lost 3 bases, the J end lost 3 bases, and 18 bases lay between the germline ends. CDR1 is LNHNV, CDR2 YYDKDF, per germline (reference sequence). This CDR3 has 17 amino acids. This CDR3 is CATSSFPRQLTNQPQHF. As DNA, the CDR3 is TGTGCCACCAGCAGCTTCCCGCGGCAGCTCACCAATCAGCCCCAGCATTTT.

This clonotype was seen repeatedly, ten times or more. The chain links TRBV5-1 to TRBJ1-5; D remains ambiguous. The CDR3 sequence is 15 residues long. Germline loops: CDR1 SGHRS, CDR2 YFSETQ. The V end was cut by 0 bases, the J end by 0 bases, with 7 bases between. Written as DNA, the CDR3 is TGCGCCAGCAGCTTGGCGGGAGATAGCAATCAGCCCCAGCATTTT. It encodes CASSLAGDSNQPQHF.

In its sample, this clonotype was seen many times. The V and J genes are TRBV29-1 and TRBJ2-7, with 8 bases that match TRBD2. CDR1 and CDR2 from the germline V gene are SQVTM and ANQGSEA. V dropped 1 base and J dropped 4; count of bases not matched to a gene: 6. This CDR3 comprises 14 residues. The CDR3 loop reads CSVEGTSGLYEQYF. For the CDR3, the DNA is TGCAGCGTTGAAGGAACTAGCGGATTGTACGAGCAGTACTTC.

This clonotype was observed a handful of times. V and J are TRBV12-3 or TRBV12-4 and TRBJ1-1; D uncertain. The CDR3 has 14 residues. Trimming cost V 1 base and J 5 bases, with 11 bases left between them. CDR3 sequence (DNA): TGTGCCAGCAGTTTAGGGACTGGGAGAACTGAAGCTTTCTTT. This translates into CASSLGTGRTEAFF.

Only a few counts were recorded for this clonotype. This rearrangement joins TRBV5-6 to TRBJ2-7; unclear D gene. V was clipped by 5 bases and J by 5 bases, with 14 bases between them. Looked up from germline, CDR1 is SGHDT and CDR2 is YYEEEE. The CDR3 contains 13 residues. The CDR3 is CASSFVLQDEQYF. CDR3 DNA: TGTGCCAGCAGTTTTGTCCTTCAGGACGAGCAGTACTTC.

As concerns this clonotype: This CDR3 is missing its conserved last phenylalanine or tryptophan, likely due to a read error. The V gene is TRBV20-1, the J gene TRBJ1-4; no clear D. The CDR3 has 12 residues. Per germline, CDR1 DFQATT and CDR2 SNEGSKA (reference sequence). The CDR3 sequence is CSLMGSWEKLFS. The CDR3 nucleotides are TGCAGCCTGATGGGTTCTTGGGAAAAACTGTTTTCT.

This clonotype was counted between two and nine times. V usage is TRBV5-1 and J usage is TRBJ2-7; D call uncertain. Trimming took 0 bases from V and 2 from J, leaving 9 bases between them. The CDR3 runs to 14 residues. Germline V gene lookup returns CDR1 SGHRS and CDR2 YFSETQ. As DNA, the CDR3 is TGCGCCAGCAGCTTGGATGGCGGAGCCTACGAGCAGTACTTC. This gives the protein CASSLDGGAYEQYF.

This clonotype was detected ten times or more. V and J are TRBV12-5 and TRBJ2-3; TRBD2 matches at 16 bases. The V gene's germline CDR1 is LGHNT and CDR2 FRNRAP. This CDR3 contains 20 residues. The ends lost 5 bases at V and 10 bases at J; junction bases unmatched: 21. CDR3 coding DNA: TGTGCTAGTGGTACTAGGCCGGGACTAGCGGGGGGGCTCGTCACTCTGGCGCAGTATTTT. Protein sequence: CASGTRPGLAGGLVTLAQYF.